This TCR beta chain comes out of a study of shared clonotypes between healthy human individuals. This CDR3 has 15 residues. V trimming: 0 bases; J trimming: 5 bases; junction bases outside the gene matches: 1. CDR1 and CDR2 (germline): SGDLS, YYNGEE. Assay used: immunoSEQ multiplex PCR; TCRdb lists only in-frame clones, some missing. The repertoire holds roughly 2.1 million clones, with roughly 91% as singletons. Naive CD8 cells, CD45RO-negative and positively selected for CCR7, excluded terminally differentiated effector memory CD45RA+ cells. This clone occurred once. Specimen: naive CD8+ T cells from PBMCs. This sequence originates from a man between 18 and 29 years old in good health. Some clones in this sample may be carry-over from other donors' samples. The V gene is TRBV9, the J gene TRBJ2-2; 10 positions match TRBD2. Here the CDR3 DNA reads TGTGCCAGCAGCGTAGGGGGACTAGCGACCGGGGAGCTGTTTTTT. It is translated as CASSVGGLATGELFF.